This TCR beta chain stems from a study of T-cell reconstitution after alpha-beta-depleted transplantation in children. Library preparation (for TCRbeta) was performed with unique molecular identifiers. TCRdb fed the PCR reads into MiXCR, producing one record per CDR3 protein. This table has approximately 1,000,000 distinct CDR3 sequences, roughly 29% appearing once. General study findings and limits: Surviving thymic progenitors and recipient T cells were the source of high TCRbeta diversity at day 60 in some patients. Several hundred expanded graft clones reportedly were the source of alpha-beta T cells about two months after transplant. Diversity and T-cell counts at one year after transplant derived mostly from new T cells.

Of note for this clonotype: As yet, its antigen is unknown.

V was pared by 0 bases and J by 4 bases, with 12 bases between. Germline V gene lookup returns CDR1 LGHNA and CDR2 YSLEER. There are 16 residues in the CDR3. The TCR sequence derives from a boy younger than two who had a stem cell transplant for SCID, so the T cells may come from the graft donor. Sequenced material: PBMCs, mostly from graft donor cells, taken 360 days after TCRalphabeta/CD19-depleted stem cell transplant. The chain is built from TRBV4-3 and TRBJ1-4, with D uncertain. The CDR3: CASSQDTGFNNEKLFF. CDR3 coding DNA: TGCGCCAGCAGCCAAGATACTGGGTTCAATAATGAAAAACTGTTTTTT.